This TCR beta chain emerged from a study of vaccination effects on CD4 cells after COVID-19. Profiling relied on immunoSEQ multiplex PCR, and the TCRdb table lists in-frame clones only, not all of them. The sample lists roughly 34,000 clones, roughly 86% occurring once. This CDR3 region has 13 residues. Germline V gene lookup returns CDR1 SQVTM and CDR2 ANQGSEA. V lost 7 bases and J 0 bases, leaving 10 bases between the germline ends. Under the ViraFEST assay, PBMC were stimulated with viral peptide pools so that antigen-specific CD4+ T cells expanded. Sequencing was performed afterwards. Following culture for under 12 days, CD4+ T cells were isolated. Vaccine administered to participants consisted of two doses of either BNT162b2 or mRNA-1273. PBMC were cultured at about 1.9 million per well with 10 IU/ml IL-2 and around 9 ug/ml peptides. IL-2 medium supplanted half the medium on days 3 and 7. Turning to this clone: Its cognate antigen is unknown.

The sample consisted of CD4+ T cells from PBMCs cultured with HCoV-NL63 spike peptides, taken after COVID-19 vaccination. This sequence joins TRBV29-1 and TRBJ2-1; no definite D call. The clonotype originates from a human donor who received a COVID-19 vaccine. Some clones in this sample may be carry-over from other donors' samples. The DNA for the CDR3 is TGCAGCGCCGGTTGGAGCTCCTACAATGAGCAGTTCTTC. Amino acid sequence: CSAGWSSYNEQFF.